This TCR beta chain was profiled in a study of response to subunit inactivated influenza vaccine. TCRdb re-called the RT-PCR reads with MiXCR, one entry per CDR3 protein. This sample carries about 650,000 distinct CDR3 sequences, about a sixth of them seen once, and the ten largest clones take around 10%. This clonotype showed up just a few times. The clonotype originates from a man aged 50 to 60 who received an inactivated influenza vaccine. Source: PBMCs from blood, taken 11 to 12 days after vaccination.

The CDR3 DNA is TGTGCCAGCAGCTTAGATAGGCGGTCCGAGACCCAGTACTTC. Amino acids: CASSLDRRSETQYF. The rearrangement uses TRBV7-2 and TRBJ2-5; D unclear. V lost 1 base and J 5 bases, leaving 11 bases between the germline ends. Germline V gene data show CDR1 as SGHTA and CDR2 as FQGNSA. CDR3 size: 14 residues.